Following are 12 T cell receptor beta chains from one sample sequenced in a study of tumor-infiltrating lymphocytes in primary liver carcinoma (dated 2017 in TCRdb). Sequencing was carried out with an Illumina HiSeq 2500. TCRbeta-specific cDNA was reverse-transcribed from 500 ng total RNA using a constant-region primer and ProtoScript II reverse transcriptase. Construction of the TCRbeta libraries relied on three nested rounds of multiplex PCR, following a slightly modified ARM-PCR procedure. Multiplex TRBV1-TRBV30 forward primers and a Cbeta reverse primer were used in the first two PCR rounds, each of which was run for around 10 cycles. TCRdb reprocessed the public reads (quality trimming at Q25 with fastp, clone calling with MiXCR) and kept in-frame beta chains. Rows with a matching CDR3 protein are joined into one entry that keeps the most common DNA and genes. For this sample the table gives 150,000 to 200,000 distinct CDR3 sequences, of which around 85% were detected only once. In total, the top ten clones hold around 18% of the sample.

Total RNA and DNA were co-extracted from around 20-30 mg of bulk tissue with the AllPrep DNA/RNA mini kit, without cell sorting. Sequencing was carried out using tumor tissue from primary liver carcinoma. Receptors originate from a man aged 40-55 years with primary liver carcinoma and hepatitis B virus infection.

The chain uses TRBV11-2 and TRBJ2-5; TRBD1 matches at 11 bases. Per germline, CDR1 SGHAT and CDR2 FQNNGV. This CDR3 region has 15 residues. For the CDR3, the DNA is TGTCCCAACAGCAGGACAGGGGGCAGGCTAGAGACCCAGTACTTC. Translated, it gives CPNSRTGGRLETQYF.

For this clonotype: Since no conserved phenylalanine or tryptophan closes the CDR3, a read error is the likely cause. The rearrangement links TRBV6-2 or TRBV6-3 to TRBJ2-2; 10 nucleotides agree with TRBD2. The CDR3 covers 15 residues. Germline values: CDR1 MNHEY, CDR2 SVGEGT. The CDR3 region has the DNA TGTGCCAGCACCGGACTAGCGGCGAGGGCCGGGCAGCTGTTTCTA. Protein sequence: CASTGLAARAGQLFL.

In regard to this clonotype: The junction and the germline gene differ at one end; a read error may be behind it. The chain employs TRBV13 and TRBJ1-5; D is unresolved. This CDR3 is 14 amino acids long. The V gene's germline CDR1 is PRHDT and CDR2 FYEKMQ (reference sequence). CDR3 nucleotides: TGTGCCAGCAGCTTAGGTGGAAGCAATCAGCCCCACCATTTT. This gives the protein CASSLGGSNQPHHF.

Note on this clonotype: Relative to the germline gene, one junction end is altered; a read error may explain this. V usage is TRBV29-1 and J usage is TRBJ2-2; D might be TRBD1 (6 bases). The CDR3 is 12 residues long. Germline CDR1 and CDR2: SQVTM and ANQGSEA. The CDR3 bases are TGCAGAGATACCCAGGGGTCCGGGGAGCTGTTCTTT. Amino acids: CRDTQGSGELFF.

As regards this clonotype: The conserved phenylalanine or tryptophan is not found at the CDR3 terminus, so this likely reflects a read error. The J gene is TRBJ1-1, the V gene TRBV11-2, with no clear D. CDR1 is SGHAT and CDR2 is FQNNGV in the germline V gene. CDR3 length equals 13 residues. CDR3 bases: TGTGTCAGTAGCTTAGGCCTGAACACTGAAGCTTTCTTA. Translation gives CVSSLGLNTEAFL.

This clonotype came up once. One junction end disagrees with the germline gene, perhaps due to a read error. CDR3: CASSLVWTGELFF. CDR3 nucleotides: TGTGCTAGCAGTCTCGTGTGGACCGGGGAGCTGTTTTTT. The gene calls are TRBV28 and TRBJ2-2; the D is unclear. CDR3 size: 13 residues. CDR1 and CDR2 (germline): MDHEN, SYDVKM.

The genes are TRBV29-1 and TRBJ2-5; D possibly corresponds to TRBD1 (6 bases). This CDR3 spans 12 amino acids. Trimming removed 7 bases at V and 7 bases at J, with 16 bases between. The germline gives CDR1 SQVTM, CDR2 ANQGSEA. The CDR3, as DNA: TGCAGCGATAGGGCAGAGGGGGTGACCCAGTACTTC. Translating it yields CSDRAEGVTQYF. The entire variable domain, with the rest obtained from reference TRBV29-1 and TRBJ2-5, is as follows: SAVISQKPSRDICQRGTSLTIQCQVDSQVTMMFWYRQQPGQSLTLIATANQGSEATYESGFVIDKFPISRPNLTFSTLTVSNMSPEDSSIYLCSDRAEGVTQYFGPGTRLLVL.

Written as DNA, the CDR3 is TGTGCCAGCAGCACTCCGATTAGCGGAGAGTATGAGCAGTACTTC. Translation gives CASSTPISGEYEQYF. The chain is built from TRBV6-2 or TRBV6-3 and TRBJ2-7, with D tentatively TRBD2 (6 bases). This CDR3 contains 15 residues. Trimming cost V 6 bases and J 7 bases, with 22 bases left between them. Germline values: CDR1 MNHEY, CDR2 SVGEGT.

A word on this clonotype: Mismatch with germline at one junction end may stem from a read error. The CDR3: CASSLGSSIEKTVF. CDR3 nucleotide sequence: TGTGCCAGCAGCTTAGGGAGCAGCATTGAAAAAACTGTTTTT. V is TRBV11-2 and J is TRBJ1-4; D unclear. Germline assignment: CDR1 SGHAT and CDR2 FQNNGV. The CDR3 has 14 amino acids.

On this clonotype: At one end the junction does not follow the germline gene, possibly because of a read error. This chain uses TRBV5-6 with TRBJ2-3, with 10 bases fitting TRBD2. CDR1 is SGHDT and CDR2 is YYEEEE in the germline V gene. The CDR3 spans 16 residues. CDR3 in DNA: TGTGACAGCAGCTTGACGGCTAGCGGGAGTTCAGATGCGCAGTATTTT. Its translation is CDSSLTASGSSDAQYF.

As to this clonotype: A read error may explain this, as a much larger clone is one base away. This sequence joins TRBV6-2 or TRBV6-3 and TRBJ2-7, with D perhaps TRBD2 (6 bases). The CDR3 is 13 residues long. Germline CDR1 MNHEY, CDR2 SVGEGT. DNA for the CDR3: TGTGTCAGCAGGGAGGACTCCCACAAGGAGCAGTACTTC. This gives the protein CVSREDSHKEQYF.

This clonotype came up once. Relative to the germline gene, one junction end is altered; a read error may explain this. The chain recombines TRBV11-2 with TRBJ2-4; the D is unclear. CDR1 and CDR2 from the germline V gene are SGHAT and FQNNGV. This CDR3 region has 15 residues. DNA of the CDR3: TGTGACAGCACCACTTCGGCGGTAGCCAAAGATATTCAGTACTTC. It encodes CDSTTSAVAKDIQYF.